The 31 T cell receptor beta chains below all came from one sample that was sequenced in a study of control samples from healthy donors and cancer patients. TCRdb keeps only in-frame clones here, not all; method: immunoSEQ multiplex PCR. The sample lists 50,000 or so clones, 80% seen once, with over 9.5% in the top ten. The sequencing sample was made of blood. These receptor sequences come from a man aged 65-85 years in good health.

The V and J genes are TRBV30 and TRBJ1-1, with D maybe TRBD1 (6 bases). Germline V gene lookup returns CDR1 GTSNPN and CDR2 SVGIG (reference sequence). The V end was cut by 3 bases, the J end by 5 bases, with 13 bases between. CDR3 length equals 13 residues. CDR3: CAWRGGGGTEAFF. CDR3 DNA sequence: TGTGCCTGGAGAGGGGGAGGGGGAACTGAAGCTTTCTTT.

This clone showed up just once. The CDR3 region is CASSQIPSGPQYF. As DNA, the CDR3 is TGTGCCAGCAGCCAGATACCTTCGGGGCCCCAGTACTTC. This chain joins TRBV3-1 (or the pseudogene TRBV3-2) and TRBJ2-5; D assignment may be TRBD1 or TRBD2 (5 bases each). CDR1 LGHDT and CDR2 YNNKEL come from the germline V gene (reference sequence). Trimming cost V 3 bases and J 9 bases, with 14 bases left between them. This CDR3 contains 13 residues.

The J gene is TRBJ2-1, the V gene TRBV5-5; D uncertain. Germline CDR1 SGHKS, CDR2 YYEKEE (reference sequence). The germline V and J ends were trimmed by 2 bases and 9 bases, with 12 bases remaining between them. The CDR3 length is 13 residues. The DNA for the CDR3 is TGTGCCAGCAGCTTAGTACTGTTAGGTGAGCAGTTCTTC. Translation gives CASSLVLLGEQFF. The full variable domain, its missing parts supplied by reference TRBV5-5 and TRBJ2-1, is DAGVTQSPTHLIKTRGQQVTLRCSPISGHKSVSWYQQVLGQGPQFIFQYYEKEERGRGNFPDRFSARQFPNYSSELNVNALLLGDSALYLCASSLVLLGEQFFGPGTRLTVL.

The chain recombines TRBV6-6 with TRBJ1-1; 8 bases fit TRBD1. CDR1 is MNHNY and CDR2 is SVGAGI in the germline V gene (reference sequence). The CDR3 is 14 residues long. The junction had 7 bases not matched to a gene; V was cut back by 6 bases and J by 4 bases. The chain's CDR3 is CASRIRGRATEAFF. The CDR3 DNA is TGTGCCAGCAGAATCAGGGGGCGGGCCACTGAAGCTTTCTTT.

Comment on this clone: This sample also contains other DNA sequences that code for the same CDR3. The chain couples TRBV2 to TRBJ2-2, with TRBD2 identical over 10 bases. The V segment lost 6 bases and the J segment 6 bases; nucleotides outside the gene matches: 4. In germline, CDR1 is SNHLY, CDR2 FYNNEI. The CDR3 runs 14 residues. CDR3 residues: CASRGLAGAGELFF. In DNA form, the CDR3 reads TGTGCCAGCAGAGGGCTAGCGGGGGCCGGGGAGCTGTTTTTT.

The chain has TRBV14 and TRBJ1-3; D is perhaps TRBD1 (5 bases). There are 15 residues in the CDR3. The germline gives CDR1 SGHDN, CDR2 FVKESK. The V gene lost 4 bases and the J gene lost 0 bases, with 10 bases spanning the gap. This CDR3 is CASSPTANSGNTIYF. Here the CDR3 DNA reads TGTGCCAGCAGCCCGACAGCGAACTCTGGAAACACCATATATTTT. The variable domain in full, with the rest retrieved from reference TRBV14 and TRBJ1-3, is EAGVTQFPSHSVIEKGQTVTLRCDPISGHDNLYWYRRVMGKEIKFLLHFVKESKQDESGMPNNRFLAERTGGTYSTLKVQPAELEDSGVYFCASSPTANSGNTIYFGEGSWLTVV.

This sequence joins TRBV4-2 and TRBJ1-4, with D tentatively TRBD1 (5 bases). There are 14 residues in the CDR3. V was cut by 3 bases and J by 6 bases, with 11 bases left in between. CDR1 is LGHNA, CDR2 YNFKEQ, per germline. The CDR3 DNA reads as TGTGCCAGCAGCCACGGGGGAGGCGATGAAAAACTGTTTTTT. It encodes CASSHGGGDEKLFF.

The chain carries TRBV28 and TRBJ2-7; 8 bases line up with TRBD2. This CDR3 contains 16 residues. CDR1 is MDHEN, CDR2 SYDVKM, per germline. V dropped 3 bases and J dropped 0; count of bases not matched to a gene: 7. The CDR3 DNA sequence: TGTGCCAGCAGTTTTCCGCAGCGGGGGAGCTCCTACGAGCAGTACTTC. It codes for CASSFPQRGSSYEQYF.

The chain links TRBV6-5 to TRBJ1-3; no firm D call. Per germline, CDR1 MNHEY and CDR2 SVGAGI. The V end was cut by 8 bases, the J end by 0 bases, with 8 bases between. The CDR3 totals 13 residues. This CDR3 is CASGWISGNTIYF. CDR3 DNA sequence: TGTGCCAGCGGATGGATCTCTGGAAACACCATATATTTT.

The rearrangement joins TRBV10-3 to TRBJ2-5, with a possible D match to TRBD2 (5 bases). Trimming pared 8 bases from V and 0 bases from J, leaving 7 bases between. In germline, CDR1 is ENHRY, CDR2 SYGVKD. The CDR3 has 12 amino acids. CDR3 DNA: TGTGCCATCTCCGGGGACCAAGAGACCCAGTACTTC. Translation: CAISGDQETQYF.

This chain links TRBV5-1 with TRBJ2-7; TRBD1 is a possible D gene (6 bases). Trimming stripped 7 bases from V and 1 base from J, with 15 bases between. The CDR3 is 14 amino acids. Germline loops: CDR1 SGHRS, CDR2 YFSETQ. CDR3 nucleotides: TGCGCCAGCTCCGAACAGGGCCTTTCCTACGAGCAGTACTTC. It translates to CASSEQGLSYEQYF.

The chain joins TRBV9 to TRBJ1-1, with D possibly matching TRBD1 (5 bases). CDR1 SGDLS and CDR2 YYNGEE come from the germline V gene. This CDR3 has 15 amino acids. With 1 base removed from V and 1 base from J, the gap between germline ends came to 11 bases. The CDR3 sequence is CASSVLSGGNTEAFF. CDR3 DNA sequence: TGTGCCAGCAGCGTATTATCCGGGGGGAACACTGAAGCTTTCTTT.

This rearrangement joins TRBV3-1 (or the pseudogene TRBV3-2) to TRBJ2-7; TRBD2 matches at 10 bases. CDR1 and CDR2 from the germline V gene are LGHDT and YNNKEL (reference sequence). The CDR3 spans 16 residues. Losses at the gene ends were 7 bases for V and 2 bases for J; bases not matched to a gene: 11. CDR3 in amino acids: CASTYSLAGEPYEQYF. CDR3 coding DNA: TGTGCCAGCACCTACTCTCTAGCGGGAGAACCCTACGAGCAGTACTTC.

J is TRBJ2-5 and V is TRBV7-2; perhaps TRBD1 as D (6 bases). Per germline, CDR1 SGHTA and CDR2 FQGNSA. CDR3 length equals 13 residues. The ends were cut back, 3 bases at V and 3 bases at J, with 8 bases in the middle. CDR3 sequence reads: CASSFYREETQYF. The CDR3 coding sequence is TGTGCCAGCAGCTTTTACAGGGAAGAGACCCAGTACTTC.

This chain connects TRBV4-1 to TRBJ2-7, with TRBD1 as a possible D gene (6 bases). There are 15 residues in the CDR3. With 10 bases removed from V and 0 bases from J, the gap between germline ends came to 19 bases. Germline-derived CDR1 and CDR2 are MGHRA and YSYEKL. The CDR3 loop reads CANLTGDPVSYEQYF. CDR3 nucleotides: TGCGCCAATCTGACAGGCGACCCTGTCTCCTACGAGCAGTACTTC.

The V gene is TRBV5-1, the J gene TRBJ2-5, with 8 positions matching TRBD1. Germline V CDR1 and CDR2: SGHRS, YFSETQ. The CDR3 contains 14 residues. V lost 6 bases, J lost 2 bases, and 6 bases stayed unmatched. This CDR3 reads CASNPGQAQETQYF. CDR3 DNA: TGCGCCAGCAACCCGGGACAGGCACAAGAGACCCAGTACTTC.

This chain connects TRBV29-1 to TRBJ1-1; unclear D gene. The length of the CDR3 is 16 residues. In germline, CDR1 is SQVTM, CDR2 ANQGSEA. Trimming stripped 0 bases from V and 4 bases from J, with 18 bases between. The CDR3 here is CSVEDPRGYLGTEAFF. The CDR3 nucleotides are TGCAGCGTTGAAGATCCGCGCGGGTATCTGGGCACTGAAGCTTTCTTT.

The chain is built from TRBV28 and TRBJ2-1, with 10 bases lining up with TRBD1. Looked up from germline, CDR1 is MDHEN and CDR2 is SYDVKM. There are 17 residues in the CDR3. J gave up 0 bases and V 6 bases, and 8 bases lay outside the gene matches. The CDR3 DNA reads as TGTGCCAGCAGGTCCGACAGGGGGCTTAGCTCCTACAATGAGCAGTTCTTC. This gives the protein CASRSDRGLSSYNEQFF.

The chain employs TRBV19 and TRBJ1-6; D is possibly TRBD1 (5 bases). Trimming removed 3 bases from V and 7 bases from J, with 10 bases in between. The CDR3 contains 14 residues. Looked up from germline, CDR1 is LNHDA and CDR2 is SQIVND (reference sequence). The CDR3 DNA reads TGTGCCAGTAGTATCGGCAGGGTAAATTCACCCCTCCACTTT. This sequence encodes CASSIGRVNSPLHF.

This CDR3 is CASSPGGTGLGEQYF. CDR3 DNA: TGCGCCAGCAGCCCGGGGGGGACAGGGTTGGGCGAGCAGTACTTC. The V call is TRBV5-1, the J call TRBJ2-7, with D possibly being TRBD1 (9 bases). Germline lookup yields CDR1 SGHRS and CDR2 YFSETQ. V lost 4 bases and J 6 bases, leaving 20 bases between the germline ends. The CDR3 is made up of 15 amino acids. Variable domain in full (rest from reference TRBV5-1 and TRBJ2-7): KAGVTQTPRYLIKTRGQQVTLSCSPISGHRSVSWYQQTPGQGLQFLFEYFSETQRNKGNFPGRFSGRQFSNSRSEMNVSTLELGDSALYLCASSPGGTGLGEQYFGPGTRLTVT.

This chain links TRBV20-1 with TRBJ2-5; D is perhaps TRBD1 (5 bases). From germline, CDR1 is DFQATT and CDR2 SNEGSKA (reference sequence). The CDR3 is 11 residues long. The V end lost 4 bases, the J end lost 5 bases, and 8 bases lay between the germline ends. The CDR3 DNA sequence: TGCAGTGCTATGAAGGGGGAGACCCAGTACTTC. Translation gives CSAMKGETQYF.

The chain couples TRBV5-1 to TRBJ1-4, with a tentative D call TRBD1 (5 bases). In germline, CDR1 is SGHRS, CDR2 YFSETQ. Trimming shortened V by 4 bases and J by 8 bases, and 12 bases separated the two germline ends. The CDR3 loop spans 13 amino acids. In DNA, the CDR3 is TGCGCCAGCAGCCTGCAGGGAAACGAAAAACTGTTTTTT. It yields the protein CASSLQGNEKLFF.

The gene calls are TRBV6-5 and TRBJ2-2; 7 nucleotides align to TRBD2. The CDR3 is made up of 14 amino acids. V gave up 5 bases and J gave up 10 bases; unmatched junction bases: 10. CDR1 and CDR2 (germline): MNHEY, SVGAGI. The CDR3 nucleotides read TGTGCCAGCAGTAGGGACTACCGGAATGAGGAGCTGTTTTTT. This translates into CASSRDYRNEELFF.

CDR3 loop: CASSQDFGINTEAFF. CDR3 nucleotide sequence: TGCGCCAGCAGCCAAGATTTCGGGATAAACACTGAAGCTTTCTTT. The chain joins TRBV4-1 to TRBJ1-1; D ambiguous. This CDR3 has 15 residues. The ends were cut back, 0 bases at V and 2 bases at J, with 10 bases in the middle. The germline CDR1 and CDR2 sequences are MGHRA and YSYEKL.

The rearrangement uses TRBV28 and TRBJ1-1; TRBD1 agrees at 7 bases. V lost 10 bases and J lost 0; bases outside the gene matches: 8. The CDR3 extends over 14 amino acids. Germline lookup yields CDR1 MDHEN and CDR2 SYDVKM. The CDR3 sequence: CAIRTGDLNTEAFF. The CDR3 nucleotides read TGTGCCATCCGAACAGGGGATTTGAACACTGAAGCTTTCTTT.

This clone was seen just once. The gene calls are TRBV28 and TRBJ1-2; D is unclear. Germline CDR1 and CDR2: MDHEN and SYDVKM. CDR3 length: 12 residues. V lost 4 bases and J 0 bases, leaving 3 bases between the germline ends. The CDR3 loop reads CASSWANYGYTF. For the CDR3, the DNA is TGTGCCAGCAGTTGGGCTAACTATGGCTACACCTTC.

V usage is TRBV10-1 and J usage is TRBJ2-1; no clear D gene. CDR1 WNHNN and CDR2 SYGVQD come from the germline V gene (reference sequence). V lost 2 bases and J 2 bases, leaving 4 bases between the germline ends. CDR3 length: 13 amino acids. CDR3 bases: TGCGCCAGCAGTGAGGGCACCTACAATGAGCAGTTCTTC. Translated: CASSEGTYNEQFF.

This clone was seen just once. The V and J genes are TRBV27 and TRBJ1-1; perhaps TRBD1 as D (5 bases). CDR3 length: 16 residues. Germline CDR1 reads MNHEY; CDR2 reads SMNVEV (reference sequence). V gave up 6 bases and J gave up 2 bases, with 19 bases separating them. The CDR3 spells CASRLGSRAGNTEAFF. CDR3 DNA sequence: TGTGCCAGCAGACTAGGGTCCAGGGCGGGAAACACTGAAGCTTTCTTT.

The V gene is TRBV20-1, the J gene TRBJ1-2; possible D gene TRBD1, 6 bases. This CDR3 comprises 13 residues. The germline V gene has CDR1 DFQATT and CDR2 SNEGSKA (reference sequence). Trimming stripped 3 bases from V and 5 bases from J, with 13 bases between. CDR3 region: CSASAGEEYGYTF. The CDR3 DNA is TGCAGTGCTAGTGCAGGGGAGGAATATGGCTACACCTTC.

In this sample, this clone turned up a few times. CDR3 sequence reads: CASTLGGALDTEAFF. CDR3 in DNA: TGTGCCAGCACTCTGGGGGGGGCCTTGGACACTGAAGCTTTCTTT. The rearrangement links TRBV5-6 to TRBJ1-1; weak D call: TRBD1 (6 bases). CDR1 and CDR2 from the germline V gene are SGHDT and YYEEEE. This CDR3 region has 15 residues. V lost 6 bases, J lost 3 bases, and 18 bases lay in between.

The chain is built from TRBV5-1 and TRBJ1-3; D not certain. The V gene's germline CDR1 is SGHRS and CDR2 YFSETQ. This CDR3 is 16 amino acids long. Trimming removed 0 bases from V and 2 bases from J, with 12 bases in between. CDR3 in amino acids: CASSLAGSYAGNTIYF. DNA of the CDR3: TGCGCCAGCAGCTTGGCCGGGTCGTACGCTGGAAACACCATATATTTT.